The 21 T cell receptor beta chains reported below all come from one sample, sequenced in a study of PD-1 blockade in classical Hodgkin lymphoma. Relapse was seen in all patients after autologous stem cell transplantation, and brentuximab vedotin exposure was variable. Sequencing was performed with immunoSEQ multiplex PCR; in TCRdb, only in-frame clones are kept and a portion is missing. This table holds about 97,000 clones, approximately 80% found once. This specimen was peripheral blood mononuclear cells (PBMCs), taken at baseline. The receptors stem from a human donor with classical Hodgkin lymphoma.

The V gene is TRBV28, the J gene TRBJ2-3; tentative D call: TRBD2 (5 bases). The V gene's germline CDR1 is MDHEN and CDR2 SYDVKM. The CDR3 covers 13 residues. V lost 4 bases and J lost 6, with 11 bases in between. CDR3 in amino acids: CASSSTRPDTQYF. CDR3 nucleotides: TGTGCCAGCAGTTCTACTAGGCCCGATACGCAGTATTTT.

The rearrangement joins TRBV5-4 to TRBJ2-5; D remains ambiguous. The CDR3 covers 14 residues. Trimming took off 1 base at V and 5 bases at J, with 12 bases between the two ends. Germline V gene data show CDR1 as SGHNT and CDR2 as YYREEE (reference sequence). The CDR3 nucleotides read TGTGCCAGCAGCTTGTGGGCAGGTGGGGAGACCCAGTACTTC. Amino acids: CASSLWAGGETQYF.

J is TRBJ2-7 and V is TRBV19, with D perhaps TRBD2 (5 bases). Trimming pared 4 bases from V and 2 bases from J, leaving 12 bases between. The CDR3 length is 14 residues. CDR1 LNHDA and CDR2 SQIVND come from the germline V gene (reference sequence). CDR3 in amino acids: CASSTSRGPYEQYF. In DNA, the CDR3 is TGTGCCAGTAGTACTTCGAGAGGGCCCTACGAGCAGTACTTC.

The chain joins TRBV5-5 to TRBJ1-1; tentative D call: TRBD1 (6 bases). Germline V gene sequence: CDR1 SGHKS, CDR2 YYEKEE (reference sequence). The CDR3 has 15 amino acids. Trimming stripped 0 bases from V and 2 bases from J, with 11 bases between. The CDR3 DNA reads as TGTGCCAGCAGCTTGGATGGAGGGGGAAACACTGAAGCTTTCTTT. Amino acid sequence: CASSLDGGGNTEAFF.

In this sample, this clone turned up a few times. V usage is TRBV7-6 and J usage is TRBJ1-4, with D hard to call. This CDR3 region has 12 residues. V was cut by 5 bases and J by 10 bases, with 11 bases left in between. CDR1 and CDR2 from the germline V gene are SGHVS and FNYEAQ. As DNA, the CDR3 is TGTGCCAGCAGCCGCGGGGAGCGAAAACTGTTTTTT. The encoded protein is CASSRGERKLFF.

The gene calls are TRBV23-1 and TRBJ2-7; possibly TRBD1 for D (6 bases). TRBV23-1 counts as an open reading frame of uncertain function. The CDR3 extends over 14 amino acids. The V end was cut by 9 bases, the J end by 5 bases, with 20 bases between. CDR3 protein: CARDLQGIWDEQYF. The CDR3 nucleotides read TGCGCCAGAGACCTACAGGGTATCTGGGACGAGCAGTACTTC.

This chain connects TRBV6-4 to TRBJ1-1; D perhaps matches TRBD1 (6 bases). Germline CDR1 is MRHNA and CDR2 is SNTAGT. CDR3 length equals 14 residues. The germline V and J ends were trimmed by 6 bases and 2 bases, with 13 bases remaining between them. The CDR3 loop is CASRPGQHNTEAFF. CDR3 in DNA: TGTGCCAGCAGACCGGGACAACACAACACTGAAGCTTTCTTT.

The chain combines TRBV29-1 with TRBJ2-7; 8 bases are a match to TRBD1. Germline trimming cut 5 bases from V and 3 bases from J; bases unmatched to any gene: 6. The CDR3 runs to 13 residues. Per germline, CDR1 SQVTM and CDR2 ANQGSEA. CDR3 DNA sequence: TGCAGCGTTTCGGACAGGGCCGGCTACGAGCAGTACTTC. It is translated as CSVSDRAGYEQYF.

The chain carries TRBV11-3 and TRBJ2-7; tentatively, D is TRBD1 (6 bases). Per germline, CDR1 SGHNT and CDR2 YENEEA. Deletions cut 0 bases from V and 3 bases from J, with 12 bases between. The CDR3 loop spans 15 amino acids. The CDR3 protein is CASSLDGTLNYEQYF. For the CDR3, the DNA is TGTGCCAGCAGCTTAGATGGGACACTGAACTACGAGCAGTACTTC.

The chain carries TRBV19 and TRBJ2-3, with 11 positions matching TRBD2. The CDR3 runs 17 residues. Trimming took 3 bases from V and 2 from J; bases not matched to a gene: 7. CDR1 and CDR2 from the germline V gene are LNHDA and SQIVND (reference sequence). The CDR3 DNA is TGTGCCAGTAGTATCTGGTTAGCGGGAGGGGTCACAGATACGCAGTATTTT. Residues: CASSIWLAGGVTDTQYF.

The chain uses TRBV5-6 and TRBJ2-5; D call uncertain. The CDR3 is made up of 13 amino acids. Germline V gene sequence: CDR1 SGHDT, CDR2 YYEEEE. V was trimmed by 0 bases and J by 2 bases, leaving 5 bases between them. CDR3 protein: CASSLAPQETQYF. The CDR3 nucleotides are TGTGCCAGCAGCTTGGCGCCGCAAGAGACCCAGTACTTC.

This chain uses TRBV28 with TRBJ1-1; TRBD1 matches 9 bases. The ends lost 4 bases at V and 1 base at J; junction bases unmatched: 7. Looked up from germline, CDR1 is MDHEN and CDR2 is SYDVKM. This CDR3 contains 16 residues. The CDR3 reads CASSSNRGRWNTEAFF. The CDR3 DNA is TGTGCCAGCAGTTCTAACAGGGGGCGGTGGAACACTGAAGCTTTCTTT.

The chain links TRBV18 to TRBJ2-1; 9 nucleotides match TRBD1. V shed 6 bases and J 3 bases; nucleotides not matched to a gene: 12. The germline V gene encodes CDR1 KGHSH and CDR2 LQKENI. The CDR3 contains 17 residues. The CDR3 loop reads CASSHPTPGQGYNEQFF. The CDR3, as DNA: TGTGCCAGCTCCCACCCTACCCCGGGACAGGGCTACAATGAGCAGTTCTTC.

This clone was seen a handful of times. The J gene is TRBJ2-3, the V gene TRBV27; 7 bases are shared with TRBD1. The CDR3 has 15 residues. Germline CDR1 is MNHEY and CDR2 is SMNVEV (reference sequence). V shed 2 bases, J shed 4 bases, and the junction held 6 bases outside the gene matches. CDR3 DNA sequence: TGTGCCAGCAGTTTAAGGTGGCAGGGGGCAGATACGCAGTATTTT. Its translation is CASSLRWQGADTQYF.

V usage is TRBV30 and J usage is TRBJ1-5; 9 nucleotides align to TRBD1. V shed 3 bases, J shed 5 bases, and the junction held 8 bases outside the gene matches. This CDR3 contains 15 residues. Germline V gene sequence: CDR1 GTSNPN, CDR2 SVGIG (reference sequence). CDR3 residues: CAWRPTGGRDQPQHF. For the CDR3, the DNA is TGTGCCTGGAGACCCACAGGGGGCCGTGATCAGCCCCAGCATTTT.

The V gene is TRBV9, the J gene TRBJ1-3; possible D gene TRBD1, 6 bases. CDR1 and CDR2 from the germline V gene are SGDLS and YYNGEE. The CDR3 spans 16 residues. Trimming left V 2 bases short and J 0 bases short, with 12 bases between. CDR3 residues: CASSVVGGTSGNTIYF. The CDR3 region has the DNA TGTGCCAGCAGCGTTGTGGGGGGCACCTCTGGAAACACCATATATTTT. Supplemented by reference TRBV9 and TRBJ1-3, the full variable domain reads DSGVTQTPKHLITATGQRVTLRCSPRSGDLSVYWYQQSLDQGLQFLIQYYNGEERAKGNILERFSAQQFPDLHSELNLSSLELGDSALYFCASSVVGGTSGNTIYFGEGSWLTVV.

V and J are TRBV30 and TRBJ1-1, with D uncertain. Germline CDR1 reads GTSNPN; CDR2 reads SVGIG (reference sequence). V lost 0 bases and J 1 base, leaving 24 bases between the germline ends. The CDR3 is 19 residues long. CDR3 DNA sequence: TGTGCCTGGAGTGTATCCACACCCCGCGGATCCTCTTCGAACACTGAAGCTTTCTTT. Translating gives CAWSVSTPRGSSSNTEAFF.

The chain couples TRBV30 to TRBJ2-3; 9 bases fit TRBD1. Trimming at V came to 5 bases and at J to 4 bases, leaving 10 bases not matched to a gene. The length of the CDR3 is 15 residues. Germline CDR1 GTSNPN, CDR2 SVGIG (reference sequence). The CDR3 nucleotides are TGTGCCTGGGGGCGGGACAGGGTTTTCTCAGATACGCAGTATTTT. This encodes CAWGRDRVFSDTQYF.

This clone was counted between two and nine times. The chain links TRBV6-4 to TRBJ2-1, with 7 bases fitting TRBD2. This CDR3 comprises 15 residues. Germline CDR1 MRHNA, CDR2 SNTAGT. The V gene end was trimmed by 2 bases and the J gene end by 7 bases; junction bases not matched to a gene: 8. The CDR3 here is CASSDGGREHNEQFF. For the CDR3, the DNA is TGTGCCAGCAGTGACGGTGGGCGGGAGCATAATGAGCAGTTCTTC.

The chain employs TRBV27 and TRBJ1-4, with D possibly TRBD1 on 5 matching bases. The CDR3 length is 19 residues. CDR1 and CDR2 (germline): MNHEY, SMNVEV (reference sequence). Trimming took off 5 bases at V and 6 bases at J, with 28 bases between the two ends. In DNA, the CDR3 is TGTGCCAGCAGTCCTCTTCAACAGGCCCTTCCGGGTCCGTATGAAAAACTGTTTTTT. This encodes CASSPLQQALPGPYEKLFF.

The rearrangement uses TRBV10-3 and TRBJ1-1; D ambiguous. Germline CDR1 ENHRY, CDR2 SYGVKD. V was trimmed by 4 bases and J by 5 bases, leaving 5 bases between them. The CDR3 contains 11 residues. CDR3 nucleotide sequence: TGTGCCATCAGTGGGTCTACTGAAGCTTTCTTT. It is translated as CAISGSTEAFF.